This T cell receptor (beta chain) appears in the sequencing data of a study of blood T cell repertoires in COVID-19. At the level of the study: Sites in the United States, Italy and Spain provided acute and convalescent COVID-19 samples. Sample material is recorded as cDNA or gDNA derived from T cells, B-cell-depleted T cells, or PBMCs.

V shed 7 bases and J 7 bases; nucleotides not matched to a gene: 15. Germline CDR1 and CDR2: SGHTA and FQGNSA. CDR3 size: 15 residues. The data were produced by immunoSEQ multiplex PCR, yet TCRdb's version contains in-frame clones alone and is incomplete. Of 60,000 to 85,000 clones in the sample, 87% were seen once. The rearrangement joins TRBV7-2 to TRBJ1-2; 7 nucleotides line up with TRBD1. The source of this sequence is a woman aged 80 or older with active or convalescent COVID-19. Sequenced input: peripheral blood. DNA for the CDR3: TGTGCCAGCAATCCGCGACAGGGAAGTTCTTTTGGCTACACCTTC. This gives the protein CASNPRQGSSFGYTF. Complete variable domain (other parts from reference TRBV7-2 and TRBJ1-2): GAGVSQSPSNKVTEKGKDVELRCDPISGHTALYWYRQSLGQGLEFLIYFQGNSAPDKSGLPSDRFSAERTGGSVSTLTIQRTQQEDSAVYLCASNPRQGSSFGYTFGSGTRLTVV.